One and the same sample provided the 19 T cell receptor beta chains below, sequenced in a study of human T cells and chemical hapten exposure. TCRdb redid the calling of the RACE reads with MiXCR, one entry per CDR3 protein. The table includes about 89,000 distinct CDR3 sequences, around 10% detected once. Time point reported: patch test 2, 6 weeks after DPC sensitization. Treatment defined: therapeutic diphenylcyclopropenone sensitization with weekly scalp DPC. Source: whole blood, taken in connection with sensitization to the hapten diphenylcyclopropenone (DPC). These TCRs come from a man aged 35 to 55 with alopecia areata. Some clones in this sample may be carry-over from other donors' samples.

The V and J genes are TRBV24-1 and TRBJ2-3; D gene uncertain. The CDR3 extends over 12 amino acids. CDR1 is KGHDR and CDR2 is SFDVKD in the germline V gene. V was trimmed by 4 bases and J by 4 bases, leaving 5 bases between them. The CDR3 here is CATSDIADTQYF. The CDR3 DNA reads TGTGCCACCAGTGACATAGCAGATACGCAGTATTTT.

V and J are TRBV9 and TRBJ2-5, with D possibly matching TRBD1 (5 bases). There are 14 residues in the CDR3. From germline, CDR1 is SGDLS and CDR2 YYNGEE. With 4 bases removed from V and 4 bases from J, the gap between germline ends came to 14 bases. The CDR3 sequence: CASSRVQVGETQYF. The CDR3 DNA reads as TGTGCCAGCAGCCGAGTACAGGTCGGAGAGACCCAGTACTTC.

The chain has TRBV24-1 and TRBJ2-1; no clear D gene. The CDR3 is 19 amino acids. Germline lookup yields CDR1 KGHDR and CDR2 SFDVKD. The V end lost 5 bases, the J end lost 0 bases, and 22 bases lay between the germline ends. The CDR3 sequence: CATSVALGSKKSSYNEQFF. The CDR3 region has the DNA TGTGCCACCAGTGTTGCCCTCGGCAGTAAAAAGAGCTCCTACAATGAGCAGTTCTTC.

V and J are TRBV6-5 and TRBJ2-5; tentative D call: TRBD2 (6 bases). Trimming took 5 bases from V and 2 from J, leaving 12 bases between them. This CDR3 has 14 amino acids. Germline V gives CDR1 MNHEY, CDR2 SVGAGI. This CDR3 reads CASSRLARQETQYF. DNA of the CDR3: TGTGCCAGCAGTCGTCTAGCGCGTCAAGAGACCCAGTACTTC.

This clonotype was detected many times. This chain uses TRBV12-3 or TRBV12-4 with TRBJ2-2, with TRBD2 as a possible D gene (5 bases). The length of the CDR3 is 13 residues. V lost 3 bases to trimming and J lost 7 bases, with 9 bases between them. CDR3 nucleotide sequence: TGTGCCAGCAGTTTTTTGGGAGACGGGGAGCTGTTTTTT. This sequence encodes CASSFLGDGELFF.

V usage is TRBV7-2 and J usage is TRBJ2-1; D ambiguous. Per the germline V gene, CDR1 is SGHTA and CDR2 is FQGNSA. CDR3 length equals 15 residues. V was trimmed by 2 bases and J by 7 bases, leaving 15 bases between them. CDR3 sequence reads: CASSLNRSPGNEQFF. CDR3 coding DNA: TGTGCCAGCAGCTTAAATCGGTCGCCGGGTAATGAGCAGTTCTTC.

The rearrangement uses TRBV20-1 and TRBJ2-3, with TRBD2 identical over 11 bases. The CDR3 has 15 amino acids. V was clipped by 3 bases and J by 4 bases; unmatched bases: 6. Germline V lookup: CDR1 DFQATT, CDR2 SNEGSKA (reference sequence). The CDR3: CSARSSGRPSDTQYF. The CDR3 DNA reads as TGCAGTGCTAGGTCTAGCGGGAGGCCATCAGATACGCAGTATTTT.

The CDR3 spells CASSLSVSTDTQYF. CDR3 DNA sequence: TGTGCCAGCAGCTTATCTGTCAGCACAGATACGCAGTATTTT. The chain links TRBV7-2 to TRBJ2-3; D call uncertain. Trimming left V 2 bases short and J 0 bases short, with 6 bases between. Per germline, CDR1 SGHTA and CDR2 FQGNSA. The CDR3 is 14 amino acids.

This clonotype was found many times. The rearrangement links TRBV12-3 or TRBV12-4 to TRBJ2-1; TRBD1 matches at 7 bases. This CDR3 spans 15 amino acids. V was pared by 5 bases and J by 4 bases, with 8 bases of the junction left unmatched. CDR3 nucleotides: TGTGCCAGCAGTCCCTCCGGGACAGCTTACAATGAGCAGTTCTTC. Translated: CASSPSGTAYNEQFF.

The V gene is TRBV6-1, the J gene TRBJ2-1, with a tentative D call TRBD1 (5 bases). The germline CDR1 and CDR2 sequences are MNHNS and SASEGT. V shed 9 bases and J shed 7 bases, with 16 bases lying between them. There are 13 residues in the CDR3. The CDR3 nucleotides read TGTGCCAGTTCCCCTGGGGCGCGGAATGAGCAGTTCTTC. Its translation: CASSPGARNEQFF.

The chain couples TRBV11-2 to TRBJ2-2; the D is unclear. The CDR3 sequence is 14 residues long. Germline-derived CDR1 and CDR2 are SGHAT and FQNNGV. Trimming stripped 3 bases from V and 3 bases from J, with 8 bases between. CDR3 sequence reads: CASSFNRDTGELFF. CDR3 nucleotides: TGTGCCAGCAGCTTTAACAGAGACACCGGGGAGCTGTTTTTT.

The gene calls are TRBV7-8 and TRBJ2-2, with 9 bases lining up with TRBD2. Germline CDR1 and CDR2: SGHVS and FQNEAQ. The CDR3 extends over 22 amino acids. The trim removed 5 bases at V and 1 base at J, leaving 23 bases unmatched. The DNA for the CDR3 is TGTGCCAGCAGCCACTTCTGGGCTAGCGGGAAGGGGTTTACGAAGAACACCGGGGAGCTGTTTTTT. It codes for CASSHFWASGKGFTKNTGELFF.

This clonotype was seen at least ten times. The genes are TRBV6-2 or TRBV6-3 and TRBJ2-5; 9 nucleotides line up with TRBD1. Germline CDR1 reads MNHEY; CDR2 reads SVGEGT. This CDR3 has 16 amino acids. J gave up 4 bases and V 5 bases, and 11 bases lay outside the gene matches. CDR3 residues: CASSGVLQGARETQYF. As DNA, the CDR3 is TGTGCCAGCAGTGGCGTCCTACAGGGGGCGAGAGAGACCCAGTACTTC.

This clonotype showed up just a few times. This chain joins TRBV27 and TRBJ2-3; possibly TRBD1 or TRBD2 for D (5 bases each). The CDR3 totals 16 residues. The ends were cut back, 5 bases at V and 5 bases at J, with 20 bases in the middle. Germline V gene data show CDR1 as MNHEY and CDR2 as SMNVEV (reference sequence). CDR3 DNA sequence: TGTGCCAGCAGTCCCACCCCGGGACGTCCAGGAGATACGCAGTATTTT. This codes for CASSPTPGRPGDTQYF.

This clonotype has a handful of counts. V is TRBV7-2 and J is TRBJ1-5; D remains ambiguous. Germline CDR1 SGHTA, CDR2 FQGNSA. V was clipped by 6 bases and J by 6 bases, with 12 bases between them. The CDR3 loop spans 13 amino acids. CDR3 protein: CASSFTGSQPQHF. DNA for the CDR3: TGTGCCAGCAGTTTCACTGGGAGTCAGCCCCAGCATTTT.

The rearrangement uses TRBV7-9 and TRBJ2-1, with D possibly being TRBD1 (5 bases). Trimming left V 4 bases short and J 8 bases short, with 21 bases between. This CDR3 has 16 amino acids. Looked up from germline, CDR1 is SEHNR and CDR2 is FQNEAQ (reference sequence). The CDR3 region has the DNA TGTGCCAGCAGCTACCAGGGTAGAGGACATCAGGATGAGCAGTTCTTC. It specifies CASSYQGRGHQDEQFF.

The V call is TRBV28, the J call TRBJ1-6; the D gene is possibly TRBD1 (6 bases). Germline CDR1 reads MDHEN; CDR2 reads SYDVKM. CDR3 length: 14 amino acids. V shed 9 bases and J shed 5 bases, with 14 bases lying between them. CDR3 coding DNA: TGTGCCAGTGAGACACAGGGAAATAATTCACCCCTCCACTTT. As protein: CASETQGNNSPLHF.

Concerning this clonotype itself: At one boundary the junction diverges from the germline segment, which might be a read error. The genes are TRBV20-1 and TRBJ2-1; unclear D gene. The CDR3 runs 13 residues. Germline V CDR1 and CDR2: DFQATT, SNEGSKA (reference sequence). The CDR3 DNA follows: TGCAGTGCTGACGATCGCTCCTACAATGAGCGGTTCTTC. The encoded protein is CSADDRSYNERFF.

This clonotype has just a few counts. This chain joins TRBV25-1 and TRBJ2-5; 8 bases match TRBD1. CDR1 is MGHDK and CDR2 is SYGVNS in the germline V gene. This CDR3 spans 15 amino acids. The J segment lost 5 bases and the V segment lost 4 bases, leaving 9 bases of the junction unmatched. DNA of the CDR3: TGTGCCAGCAGTGCGATGGACAGGGCCGGGGAGACCCAGTACTTC. Its translation is CASSAMDRAGETQYF.